These 30 T cell receptor beta chains were sequenced from one sample in a study of blood T cell repertoires in COVID-19. Sequencing was performed with immunoSEQ multiplex PCR; in TCRdb, only in-frame clones are kept and a portion is missing. The sample holds around 150,000 clones, 70% to 85% seen once. What was sequenced was peripheral blood. The receptors originated from a woman older than 75 with acute or convalescent COVID-19.

J is TRBJ2-3 and V is TRBV7-2, with TRBD1 matching over 8 bases. The CDR3 consists of 16 residues. J was trimmed by 1 base and V by 1 base; bases with no gene match: 4. Looked up from germline, CDR1 is SGHTA and CDR2 is FQGNSA. The CDR3 sequence is CASSLGGRGRTDTQYF. CDR3 in DNA: TGTGCCAGCAGCTTAGGGGGCAGGGGGCGCACAGATACGCAGTATTTT.

The table lists this clone with a count of one. The chain has TRBV29-1 and TRBJ1-1; 8 nucleotides line up with TRBD1. Germline V gene sequence: CDR1 SQVTM, CDR2 ANQGSEA. V was clipped by 3 bases and J by 3 bases; unmatched bases: 3. This CDR3 has 13 residues. CDR3 coding DNA: TGCAGCGTTGACAGGGGGCTCGACACTGAAGCTTTCTTT. Translation gives CSVDRGLDTEAFF.

The chain couples TRBV6-4 to TRBJ2-2; the match to TRBD1 covers 9 bases. Germline lookup yields CDR1 MRHNA and CDR2 SNTAGT. CDR3 size: 14 residues. Trimming took 4 bases from V and 6 from J; bases not matched to a gene: 3. The CDR3 sequence is CASSAQGAAGELFF. The CDR3 nucleotides are TGTGCCAGCAGTGCACAGGGGGCAGCCGGGGAGCTGTTTTTT.

This clone turned up a few times. The chain uses TRBV7-2 and TRBJ2-7; 7 bases fit TRBD2. The CDR3 totals 13 residues. The J segment lost 6 bases and the V segment lost 2 bases, leaving 4 bases of the junction unmatched. Germline CDR1 reads SGHTA; CDR2 reads FQGNSA. The CDR3 region is CASSLNWGGEQYF. The CDR3, as DNA: TGTGCCAGCAGCTTAAATTGGGGGGGCGAGCAGTACTTC.

This chain links TRBV3-1 (or the pseudogene TRBV3-2) with TRBJ1-1; D gene ambiguous. Germline V gene lookup returns CDR1 LGHDT and CDR2 YNNKEL (reference sequence). V lost 4 bases to trimming and J lost 0 bases, with 12 bases between them. The CDR3 extends over 15 amino acids. CDR3 DNA sequence: TGTGCCAGCAGCCGGTGGCAGGCGATGAACACTGAAGCTTTCTTT. Amino acid sequence: CASSRWQAMNTEAFF.

This chain's CDR3 is CASSTSGTGLYNEQFF. The DNA for the CDR3 is TGTGCCAGTAGTACCTCCGGGACAGGGTTATACAATGAGCAGTTCTTC. This rearrangement joins TRBV19 to TRBJ2-1; 9 bases fit TRBD1. V shed 4 bases and J 4 bases; nucleotides not matched to a gene: 8. Germline CDR1 and CDR2: LNHDA and SQIVND (reference sequence). The CDR3 totals 16 residues.

The chain has TRBV30 and TRBJ2-1, with a weak D call TRBD2 (5 bases). V lost 3 bases to trimming and J lost 7 bases, with 16 bases between them. The CDR3 has 14 amino acids. Germline values: CDR1 GTSNPN, CDR2 SVGIG (reference sequence). CDR3: CAWSPWTGENEQFF. CDR3 DNA: TGTGCCTGGAGCCCCTGGACTGGTGAGAATGAGCAGTTCTTC. Drawing the rest from reference TRBV30 and TRBJ2-1, the complete variable domain is SQTIHQWPATLVQPVGSPLSLECTVEGTSNPNLYWYRQAAGRGLQLLFYSVGIGQISSEVPQNLSASRPQDRQFILSSKKLLLSDSGFYLCAWSPWTGENEQFFGPGTRLTVL.

V gene TRBV7-9 combines with J gene TRBJ2-3; 7 bases map to TRBD2. J was trimmed by 2 bases and V by 4 bases; bases with no gene match: 9. The CDR3 is 16 residues long. CDR1 and CDR2 from the germline V gene are SEHNR and FQNEAQ (reference sequence). DNA for the CDR3: TGTGCCAGCAGCTCCTTTCTAGCGGATGTCACAGATACGCAGTATTTT. Protein: CASSSFLADVTDTQYF.

The chain joins TRBV10-1 to TRBJ2-1; 7 bases are shared with TRBD1. This CDR3 has 14 amino acids. With V trimmed by 4 bases and J by 2 bases, 2 bases remained unmatched. Germline-derived CDR1 and CDR2 are WNHNN and SYGVQD (reference sequence). CDR3 coding DNA: TGCGCCAGCAGTGGGGACAGCCCCTACAATGAGCAGTTCTTC. It codes for CASSGDSPYNEQFF.

This chain uses TRBV11-2 with TRBJ1-2; TRBD1 aligns across 7 bases. V shed 5 bases and J 7 bases; nucleotides not matched to a gene: 7. CDR3 size: 13 residues. CDR1 and CDR2 (germline): SGHAT, FQNNGV. DNA of the CDR3: TGTGCCAGCAGCCACGGACAGGCGGTTGGCTACACCTTC. Its protein product is CASSHGQAVGYTF.

The chain combines TRBV7-2 with TRBJ2-1; 7 nucleotides align to TRBD2. Trimming removed 5 bases from V and 3 bases from J; junction bases left unmatched: 7. The germline CDR1 and CDR2 sequences are SGHTA and FQGNSA. This CDR3 region has 15 residues. The CDR3 region has the DNA TGTGCCAGCAGCCTGAGCGGGGTAAGCTACAATGAGCAGTTCTTC. It translates to CASSLSGVSYNEQFF.

The CDR3, as DNA: TGTGCCAGCAGCTCGACAGGGTTCATTAACACCGGGGAGCTGTTTTTT. Translated: CASSSTGFINTGELFF. The chain joins TRBV5-5 to TRBJ2-2, with TRBD1 matching 7 bases. Trimming removed 3 bases from V and 2 bases from J; junction bases left unmatched: 7. CDR1 SGHKS and CDR2 YYEKEE come from the germline V gene (reference sequence). The CDR3 contains 16 residues. Complete variable domain (other parts from reference TRBV5-5 and TRBJ2-2): DAGVTQSPTHLIKTRGQQVTLRCSPISGHKSVSWYQQVLGQGPQFIFQYYEKEERGRGNFPDRFSARQFPNYSSELNVNALLLGDSALYLCASSSTGFINTGELFFGEGSRLTVL.

The chain employs TRBV18 and TRBJ2-7, with 11 bases matching TRBD1. Germline V gene sequence: CDR1 KGHSH, CDR2 LQKENI. Germline trimming cut 3 bases from V and 5 bases from J; bases unmatched to any gene: 3. The CDR3 totals 14 residues. Here the CDR3 reads CASSPGTGGDEQYF. The CDR3 DNA is TGTGCCAGCTCACCGGGGACAGGGGGGGACGAGCAGTACTTC.

The gene calls are TRBV27 and TRBJ1-2; possible D gene TRBD1, 5 bases. The V gene lost 2 bases and the J gene lost 4 bases, with 8 bases spanning the gap. The CDR3 totals 13 residues. In germline, CDR1 is MNHEY, CDR2 SMNVEV (reference sequence). The CDR3 here is CASSLTGGYGYTF. CDR3 bases: TGTGCCAGCAGTTTAACCGGGGGCTATGGCTACACCTTC.

This clone was detected once. The rearrangement uses TRBV5-6 and TRBJ1-4, with D perhaps matching TRBD1 (6 bases). V dropped 4 bases and J dropped 7 bases, with 14 bases sitting between them. The CDR3 spans 14 residues. Germline CDR1 is SGHDT and CDR2 is YYEEEE. The DNA for the CDR3 is TGTGCCAGCAGCCGAAGTGGGGGCACTGAAAAACTGTTTTTT. Translation: CASSRSGGTEKLFF.

The chain carries TRBV2 and TRBJ2-3; D might be TRBD1 (6 bases). The germline V gene encodes CDR1 SNHLY and CDR2 FYNNEI. Between the trimmed V and J ends, which lost 10 bases and 3 bases, there was a span of 17 bases. This CDR3 has 14 amino acids. Here the CDR3 DNA reads TGTGCCACCGCGAGAGGGGGATTGACAGATACGCAGTATTTT. It translates to CATARGGLTDTQYF.

V is TRBV6-5 and J is TRBJ1-2, with a possible D match to TRBD1 (5 bases). The CDR3 consists of 13 residues. Germline V gene sequence: CDR1 MNHEY, CDR2 SVGAGI. V lost 4 bases and J 2 bases, leaving 8 bases between the germline ends. The CDR3 nucleotides read TGTGCCAGCAGTTTGACAGTGAACTATGGCTACACCTTC. As protein: CASSLTVNYGYTF.

The rearrangement uses TRBV29-1 and TRBJ1-2; 7 bases line up with TRBD1. This CDR3 is built from 12 residues. Trimming at V came to 7 bases and at J to 4 bases, leaving 6 bases not matched to a gene. Germline V gene data show CDR1 as SQVTM and CDR2 as ANQGSEA. DNA for the CDR3: TGCAGCGCCACAGGGGCTCCCTATGGCTACACCTTC. It encodes CSATGAPYGYTF.

The rearrangement uses TRBV6-5 and TRBJ1-2; 9 bases are shared with TRBD1. This CDR3 is built from 14 residues. V trimming: 7 bases; J trimming: 2 bases; junction bases outside the gene matches: 5. Germline V CDR1 and CDR2: MNHEY, SVGAGI. The DNA for the CDR3 is TGTGCCAGCATCCGGACAGGGGAAAACTATGGCTACACCTTC. Its protein is CASIRTGENYGYTF.

This clone was recorded a few times. The rearrangement links TRBV11-2 to TRBJ2-3, with 10 nucleotides matching TRBD2. Per the germline V gene, CDR1 is SGHAT and CDR2 is FQNNGV. The J segment lost 0 bases and the V segment lost 7 bases, leaving 7 bases of the junction unmatched. The CDR3 consists of 16 residues. The CDR3 coding sequence is TGTGCCAGCAACCCCTGGACTAGCGGCAGCACAGATACGCAGTATTTT. This translates into CASNPWTSGSTDTQYF. Filled out from reference TRBV11-2 and TRBJ2-3, the complete variable domain reads EAGVAQSPRYKIIEKRQSVAFWCNPISGHATLYWYQQILGQGPKLLIQFQNNGVVDDSQLPKDRFSAERLKGVDSTLKIQPAKLEDSAVYLCASNPWTSGSTDTQYFGPGTRLTVL.

V usage is TRBV5-4 and J usage is TRBJ1-2; no firm D call. Germline V gives CDR1 SGHNT, CDR2 YYREEE (reference sequence). V was shortened by 1 base and J by 4 bases, with 11 bases between the two germline ends. The CDR3 totals 14 residues. The CDR3 loop is CASSLMGGSYGYTF. In DNA form, the CDR3 reads TGTGCCAGCAGCTTGATGGGAGGTAGCTATGGCTACACCTTC.

This clone appeared once. The rearrangement joins TRBV19 to TRBJ2-7, with 8 bases fitting TRBD1. The CDR3 runs to 14 residues. Germline CDR1 LNHDA, CDR2 SQIVND (reference sequence). With V trimmed by 7 bases and J by 6 bases, 11 bases remained unmatched. The CDR3 reads CASNDRGPTREQYF. The CDR3 DNA sequence: TGTGCCAGTAACGACAGGGGCCCTACTCGCGAGCAGTACTTC.

The chain combines TRBV11-2 with TRBJ2-2; D is undetermined. The CDR3 spans 13 residues. V gave up 0 bases and J gave up 8 bases, with 7 bases separating them. The germline gives CDR1 SGHAT, CDR2 FQNNGV. CDR3 residues: CASSLDPFGELFF. CDR3 in DNA: TGTGCCAGCAGCTTAGACCCCTTTGGGGAGCTGTTTTTT. Based on the CDR3 plus reference TRBV11-2 and TRBJ2-2, the full variable domain is EAGVAQSPRYKIIEKRQSVAFWCNPISGHATLYWYQQILGQGPKLLIQFQNNGVVDDSQLPKDRFSAERLKGVDSTLKIQPAKLEDSAVYLCASSLDPFGELFFGEGSRLTVL.

This clone was seen a handful of times. This sequence joins TRBV11-2 and TRBJ1-5, with 7 bases fitting TRBD1. Unmatched junction bases numbered 12, after V lost 4 bases and J lost 15 bases. Germline V lookup: CDR1 SGHAT, CDR2 FQNNGV. The CDR3 loop spans 13 amino acids. CDR3 sequence: CASSSTGAQTPHF. The CDR3 nucleotides read TGTGCCAGCAGCTCAACAGGGGCGCAAACCCCGCATTTT.

This chain joins TRBV10-3 and TRBJ2-1; 7 bases map to TRBD2. This CDR3 is built from 14 residues. The V segment lost 5 bases and the J segment 7 bases; nucleotides outside the gene matches: 8. The germline CDR1 and CDR2 sequences are ENHRY and SYGVKD. CDR3 sequence reads: CAISPSGIPNEQFF. CDR3 nucleotide sequence: TGTGCCATCAGTCCGAGCGGGATTCCAAATGAGCAGTTCTTC.

Only a few counts were recorded for this clone. The chain carries TRBV5-1 and TRBJ2-5; 9 bases align to TRBD2. The CDR3 spans 13 residues. The V gene's germline CDR1 is SGHRS and CDR2 YFSETQ. J gave up 5 bases and V 4 bases, and 3 bases lay outside the gene matches. As DNA, the CDR3 is TGCGCCAGCAGCGGGAGCGGGAGGGAGACCCAGTACTTC. The encoded protein is CASSGSGRETQYF.

This chain joins TRBV4-3 and TRBJ2-1; 8 positions match TRBD2. Unmatched junction bases numbered 4, after V lost 3 bases and J lost 0 bases. Germline assignment: CDR1 LGHNA and CDR2 YSLEER. CDR3 size: 16 residues. The DNA for the CDR3 is TGCGCCAGCAGCCAGGCGGGAGGTCGCTCCTACAATGAGCAGTTCTTC. Protein: CASSQAGGRSYNEQFF.

J is TRBJ2-7 and V is TRBV2; 10 bases line up with TRBD1. The trim removed 7 bases at V and 5 bases at J, leaving 8 bases unmatched. The CDR3 length is 14 residues. CDR1 SNHLY and CDR2 FYNNEI come from the germline V gene. Here the CDR3 DNA reads TGTGCCAGCACGCCCGGGACAGGGGTCCACGAGCAGTACTTC. Its translation is CASTPGTGVHEQYF.

The chain is built from TRBV28 and TRBJ2-3; D unclear. The CDR3 is 11 amino acids. The V and J ends lost 4 bases and 6 bases respectively, with 5 bases between them. Germline V lookup: CDR1 MDHEN, CDR2 SYDVKM. The CDR3 spells CASSSRDTQYF. CDR3 nucleotides: TGTGCCAGCAGTTCCCGGGATACGCAGTATTTT.

The V gene is TRBV4-3, the J gene TRBJ2-1; D may be TRBD2 (6 bases). V lost 0 bases, J lost 7 bases, and 16 bases lay in between. The CDR3 is 16 amino acids. Germline V gene sequence: CDR1 LGHNA, CDR2 YSLEER. As DNA, the CDR3 is TGCGCCAGCAGCCAAGATCGAGGCGGGAAGGGTAATGAGCAGTTCTTC. Protein: CASSQDRGGKGNEQFF.